This T cell receptor beta chain was sequenced in a study of cytomegalovirus exposure and HLA in healthy donors. Study as a whole: The roughly 120 validation repertoires, a later analysis reported, used the same platform as the 666 first-cohort repertoires. Study-level findings and limits: Overall, approximately 180 TCR beta chains were annotated as cytomegalovirus-associated. Many donors shared some public TCRs, even though most TCR sequences were rare.

Germline V gene lookup returns CDR1 PRHDT and CDR2 FYEKMQ (reference sequence). The CDR3 runs to 15 residues. Trimming cost V 5 bases and J 7 bases, with 15 bases left between them. Profiled with immunoSEQ multiplex PCR; TCRdb holds only in-frame clones, not every one. In the table there are 200,000 to 250,000 clones, about 93% of which are singletons. A word on this clone: What it binds is not known.

Sample: PBMCs. The clonotype originates from a young woman in good health and CMV-seronegative. The chain uses TRBV13 and TRBJ1-6; D is ambiguous. The CDR3 bases are TGTGCCAGCAGCGGGCTGCTCAGTACAAATTCACCCCTCCACTTT. Its protein product is CASSGLLSTNSPLHF. The entire variable domain, with the rest obtained from reference TRBV13 and TRBJ1-6, is as follows: AAGVIQSPRHLIKEKRETATLKCYPIPRHDTVYWYQQGPGQDPQFLISFYEKMQSDKGSIPDRFSAQQFSDYHSELNMSSLELGDSALYFCASSGLLSTNSPLHFGNGTRLTVT.